This T cell receptor beta chain originates from a study of cytomegalovirus exposure and HLA in healthy donors. Findings of the study overall: Subsequent analysis of the 100 to 150 validation repertoires found a tendency for first-cohort TCR clusters to co-occur. While the bulk of TCR sequences proved rare, some public TCRs turned up in many donors.

Comments on this clone: Its antigen remains unknown.

The donors were in the approximately 120-subject validation cohort, distinct from the 666-subject first cohort. Profiled with immunoSEQ multiplex PCR; TCRdb holds only in-frame clones, not every one. The sample carries 100,000 to 150,000 clones, about nine tenths recorded once. Germline values: CDR1 SGHVS, CDR2 FNYEAQ. This CDR3 is built from 15 residues. V was shortened by 5 bases and J by 3 bases, with 13 bases between the two germline ends. V gene TRBV7-6 combines with J gene TRBJ2-2; D is unclear. The material sequenced was PBMCs. The TCR originated in a man between 18 and 35 years old in good health and CMV-seronegative. CDR3 nucleotide sequence: TGTGCCAGCAGCGCCCGGAGAGGAGACACCGGGGAGCTGTTTTTT. Protein sequence: CASSARRGDTGELFF.